The clone carrying this T cell receptor beta chain was counted a few times. Its antigen is unknown. The CDR3 totals 15 residues. With V trimmed by 6 bases and J by 2 bases, 10 bases remained unmatched. Amplification of TCR beta CDR3 regions used RNA as the template. First-round RT-PCR targeting the TCR CDR3 was performed with the HTBI primer set. Each CDR3 protein is one row after TCRdb ran MiXCR on the multiplex PCR reads. The sample lists 530,000 or so distinct CDR3 sequences, around 22% seen once, with roughly 10% in the top ten. The data originate from a study of T cells in Graves' hyperthyroidism and ophthalmopathy. Findings and limits, study-wide: Most clonotypes expanded in thyroid above 0.001 were likewise present in blood.

J is TRBJ2-7 and V is TRBV12-3 or TRBV12-4, with TRBD2 matching over 7 bases. Sequences were obtained from blood. The TCR comes from a woman aged 30 to 39 with Graves' ophthalmopathy. CDR3 nucleotide sequence: TGTGCCAGCAGGCCCGGAACGGGAGGAACCTACGAGCAGTACTTC. Translating it yields CASRPGTGGTYEQYF.